The clone carrying this TCR beta chain is a singleton in its sample. Its antigen is undetermined. The data were obtained in a study of cytomegalovirus exposure and HLA in healthy donors. The study's findings and limits: Among TCR beta chains, those listed as cytomegalovirus-associated numbered about 160.

Profiled with immunoSEQ multiplex PCR; TCRdb holds only in-frame clones, not every one. Of approximately 200,000 clones in the sample, about 90% are singletons; the top ten hold 2.9%. Germline V gene sequence: CDR1 SGHTA, CDR2 FQGNSA. CDR3 size: 16 residues. V was clipped by 2 bases and J by 0 bases; unmatched bases: 6. This receptor was obtained from a woman between 18 and 30 years old in good health and CMV-seronegative. V is TRBV7-2 and J is TRBJ2-7, with TRBD1 matching 8 bases. The material sequenced was PBMCs. Here the CDR3 reads CASSLQGAWSSYEQYF. CDR3 DNA: TGTGCCAGCAGCTTACAGGGGGCGTGGAGCTCCTACGAGCAGTACTTC.